A selection of T cell receptor beta chains follows, all from one sample in a study of CD8+ T cells in alopecia areata. The repertoire was sequenced with immunoSEQ multiplex PCR; TCRdb's copy has only in-frame clones and lacks some. The profile shows fewer than 250,000 clones, about 64% of them singletons. The specimen comprised CD4+ T cells sorted from blood, sampled at week 4, from a patient treated with tofacitinib. Receptors were obtained from a human donor with alopecia areata. CDR3s include the opening cysteine and the closing phenylalanine or tryptophan. A D gene is named only where the DNA matches it firmly. A clone size is listed for some rows: how often the clone was seen (once, few, many), or a class if it is expanded.

D gene	J gene	clone size	V gene	CDR3 protein	CDR3 DNA
.	TRBJ1-2	few	TRBV29-1	CSASRTASTLYGYTF	TGCAGCGCCTCAAGGACTGCAAGTACCCTCTATGGCTACACCTTC
.	TRBJ1-3	.	TRBV30	CAWVGKSSGNTIYF	TGTGCCTGGGTGGGGAAAAGCTCTGGAAACACCATATATTTT
.	TRBJ1-1	few	TRBV5-1	CASSLAAGNTEAFF	TGCGCCAGCAGCTTGGCCGCAGGAAACACTGAAGCTTTCTTT
.	TRBJ1-2	.	TRBV2	CASSSQDNYGYTF	TGTGCCAGCAGTTCACAGGACAACTATGGCTACACCTTC
.	TRBJ2-2	few	TRBV19	CASDSSEGFTGELFF	TGTGCCAGTGATTCGAGTGAGGGATTCACCGGGGAGCTGTTTTTT
.	TRBJ1-6	.	TRBV6-5	CASSSPGSNNSPLHF	TGTGCCAGCAGTTCCCCAGGGAGTAATAATTCACCCCTCCACTTT
TRBD1	TRBJ2-5	.	TRBV5-4	CASSWRQGLNQETQYF	TGTGCCAGCAGCTGGAGACAGGGGCTAAACCAAGAGACCCAGTACTTC
TRBD1	TRBJ1-1	once	TRBV7-9	CASSRDRDTEAFF	TGTGCCAGCAGCAGGGACAGAGACACTGAAGCTTTCTTT
.	TRBJ2-7	.	TRBV2	CASRAWTDEQYF	TGTGCCAGCAGGGCCTGGACAGACGAGCAGTACTTC
.	TRBJ2-7	.	TRBV10-3	CAISEGRGGEQYF	TGTGCCATCAGTGAGGGTCGAGGTGGCGAGCAGTACTTC
.	TRBJ1-5	.	TRBV7-2	CASSLAGAGNQPQHF	TGTGCCAGCAGCTTAGCGGGGGCAGGCAATCAGCCCCAGCATTTT
.	TRBJ1-2	.	TRBV9	CASSVEGGRYTF	TGTGCCAGCAGCGTAGAGGGGGGTCGCTACACCTTC
.	TRBJ1-2	few	TRBV23-1	CASGEGWWGYTF	TGCGCCAGCGGTGAGGGGTGGTGGGGCTACACCTTC
.	TRBJ2-2	.	TRBV5-1	CASSLAPVGTGELFF	TGCGCCAGCAGCTTGGCCCCAGTGGGCACCGGGGAGCTGTTTTTT
TRBD2	TRBJ2-5	.	TRBV5-4	CASSQTSGGLGRTQYF	TGTGCCAGCAGCCAGACTAGCGGGGGGCTCGGGAGGACCCAGTACTTC
TRBD1	TRBJ1-2	few	TRBV4-2	CASSQASGQGNYGYTF	TGTGCCAGCAGCCAAGCATCTGGACAGGGGAACTATGGCTACACCTTC
TRBD2	TRBJ2-3	.	TRBV7-9	CAPEGPPAGGPDTQYF	TGTGCCCCCGAGGGGCCCCCAGCGGGGGGACCAGATACGCAGTATTTT
TRBD1	TRBJ1-2	.	TRBV6-5	CASSSLGGQGAEGYTF	TGTGCCAGCAGTTCTCTCGGGGGACAGGGGGCTGAGGGCTACACCTTC
.	TRBJ2-1	few	TRBV29-1	CSGGANEQFF	TGCAGCGGTGGGGCCAATGAGCAGTTCTTC
.	TRBJ1-3	.	TRBV7-2	CASSPIREGNTIYF	TGTGCCAGCAGCCCCATCCGGGAGGGAAACACCATATATTTT
.	TRBJ2-3	once	TRBV9	CASSVGGFGADTQYF	TGTGCCAGCAGCGTAGGGGGATTCGGGGCAGATACGCAGTATTTT
.	TRBJ1-6	.	TRBV7-9	CASSLENSPLHF	TGTGCCAGCAGCTTGGAAAATTCACCCCTCCACTTT
TRBD1	TRBJ2-1	.	TRBV7-9	CASSSSGQGGMFF	TGTGCCAGCAGCTCCTCCGGACAGGGTGGTATGTTCTTC
TRBD1	TRBJ2-2	.	TRBV27	CASRRGTGGPTGELFF	TGTGCCAGCAGGCGAGGGACAGGGGGTCCCACCGGGGAGCTGTTTTTT
.	TRBJ2-1	.	TRBV14	CASSQDQVGEQFF	TGTGCCAGCAGCCAAGACCAGGTCGGTGAGCAGTTCTTC
.	TRBJ1-5	.	TRBV25-1	CASSVPPTAAQHF	TGTGCCAGCAGTGTCCCCCCGACAGCGGCCCAGCATTTT
.	TRBJ2-7	.	TRBV19	CASSKSRDSYEQYF	TGTGCCAGTAGTAAGTCCAGGGATTCCTACGAGCAGTACTTC
.	TRBJ2-5	once	TRBV30	CAWSGDLQETQYF	TGTGCCTGGAGTGGGGACTTACAAGAGACCCAGTACTTC
.	TRBJ2-5	.	TRBV4-1	CASSQDRETQYF	TGCGCCAGCAGCCAAGATCGTGAGACCCAGTACTTC
TRBD2	TRBJ2-7	.	TRBV29-1	CSVSGGIGYEQYF	TGCAGCGTTAGCGGGGGGATTGGATACGAGCAGTACTTC
.	TRBJ2-3	.	TRBV7-9	CASSLAGYTDTQYF	TGTGCCAGCAGCTTAGCGGGGTACACAGATACGCAGTATTTT
.	TRBJ2-5	.	TRBV5-1	CASSSQRSPGETQYF	TGCGCCAGCAGCTCCCAGCGGAGCCCAGGAGAGACCCAGTACTTC
TRBD1	TRBJ2-7	once	TRBV29-1	CSVETGASYEQYF	TGCAGCGTTGAAACAGGGGCCTCCTACGAGCAGTACTTC
TRBD1	TRBJ2-3	.	TRBV2	CASRAGTGSQYF	TGTGCCAGCAGAGCCGGGACAGGGTCTCAGTATTTT
TRBD1	TRBJ1-2	.	TRBV5-1	CASSTGQGVDGYTF	TGCGCCAGCAGCACGGGACAGGGGGTGGATGGCTACACCTTC
TRBD1	TRBJ1-1	.	TRBV29-1	CSVEGRTGGFSTEAFF	TGCAGCGTTGAGGGGCGGACAGGGGGCTTTAGCACTGAAGCTTTCTTT
TRBD2	TRBJ2-5	.	TRBV7-2	CASSSRGGLGKAETQYF	TGTGCCAGCAGCTCGAGGGGGGGACTAGGGAAGGCGGAGACCCAGTACTTC
TRBD2	TRBJ2-7	.	TRBV30	CAWSLPRGFYEQYF	TGTGCCTGGAGTCTACCGCGGGGGTTCTACGAGCAGTACTTC
.	TRBJ2-5	few	TRBV20-1	CSASVQETQYF	TGCAGTGCTAGCGTGCAAGAGACCCAGTACTTC
.	TRBJ1-1	.	TRBV7-9	CASSLVGAEAFF	TGTGCCAGCAGCTTGGTGGGAGCTGAAGCTTTCTTT
.	TRBJ2-1	.	TRBV29-1	CSVEIGGLDNEQFF	TGCAGCGTTGAAATAGGGGGGTTGGACAATGAGCAGTTCTTC
.	TRBJ1-1	.	TRBV9	CASSRTNTEAFF	TGTGCCAGCAGTAGGACAAACACTGAAGCTTTCTTT
.	TRBJ2-7	few	TRBV27	CASSLGDPSGEQYF	TGTGCCAGCAGTTTAGGGGACCCATCCGGGGAGCAGTACTTC
.	TRBJ2-7	.	TRBV19	CASSGGRSYEQYF	TGTGCCAGTAGTGGGGGACGTTCCTACGAGCAGTACTTC
.	TRBJ1-2	few	TRBV28	CASRRYDGYTF	TGTGCCAGCAGGAGGTACGATGGCTACACCTTC
TRBD1	TRBJ2-3	.	TRBV5-1	CASSLDQGATDTQYF	TGCGCCAGCAGCTTGGATCAGGGGGCCACAGATACGCAGTATTTT
TRBD1	TRBJ2-7	.	TRBV30	CAWHPYAGTGTYEQYF	TGTGCCTGGCACCCATACGCCGGGACAGGGACCTACGAGCAGTACTTC
TRBD2	TRBJ2-7	.	TRBV7-2	CASSKTSGSSYEQYF	TGTGCCAGCAGCAAGACTAGCGGTTCCTCCTACGAGCAGTACTTC